The sequence of this TCR beta chain was determined in a study of shared clonotypes between healthy human individuals. Germline V gives CDR1 SGHTA, CDR2 FQGNSA. This CDR3 contains 14 residues. V was pared by 8 bases and J by 7 bases, with 17 bases between. Here immunoSEQ multiplex PCR was the method, and the copy in TCRdb shows in-frame clones only, minus some. The data show 2 million to 2.5 million clones, 85% to 95% seen once. As concerns this clone: Its antigen is unidentified.

The study, taken as a whole, reports: Though the depth was large, rarefaction showed that sorted-subset sequencing was incomplete.

The clonotype was recovered from a man between 18 and 35 years old in good health. Some clones in this sample may be carry-over from other donors' samples. Sequences were obtained from naive CD4+ T cells from PBMCs. Subset meaning: CD45RA+ positively selected. The rearrangement links TRBV7-2 to TRBJ2-2; possibly TRBD2 for D (5 bases). CDR3 sequence reads: CASVMGRANGELFF. CDR3 in DNA: TGTGCCAGCGTTATGGGGAGAGCGAACGGGGAGCTGTTTTTT.